This TCR beta chain was retrieved from a study of graft-versus-host responses after intestinal transplantation (dated by TCRdb to about 2021). For the study in its entirety: The transplants that recipients received were multivisceral, liver-intestinal, or isolated intestinal. Instead of going to the commercial service, samples from a few later patients were sequenced in-house on an Illumina MiSeq and processed with MiXCR. After intestinal transplantation, graft-versus-host and host-versus-graft alloreactive T cell clones were followed in the graft, circulation and bone marrow using bulk TCR-beta CDR3 sequencing. To identify alloreactive clones, pre-transplant mixed lymphocyte reaction products were sequenced and then compared with unstimulated pre-transplant donor and recipient T cells. A peak of at least 4% donor T cells among recipient peripheral blood mononuclear cells was the definition used for donor T cell macrochimerism. The cohort enrolled fewer than 25 intestinal transplant recipients including one retransplant, and 3 patients lacking pretransplant specimens were excluded. Every recipient was given anti-thymocyte globulin induction, followed by about 3 years of maintenance tacrolimus and steroids. The study at large found these results: Early after transplant, peak levels of circulating GvH clones were associated with declines in HvG clones. GvH clones were detected in recipient bone marrow, and some of these GvH clones were observed earlier in ileal mucosa or blood, consistent with an intestinal mucosal origin. Patients with donor T cell macrochimerism had high GvH to HvG T cell clonal ratios in their allografts. The conclusions were limited by the relatively low number and heterogeneity of the intestinal transplant patients.

This clone was counted only a few times. There is no known antigen for this receptor. No base-level quality is on record; no much larger clone is a single base apart. Dithiothreitol, EDTA incubations and collagenase D digestion were used to isolate intraepithelial and lamina propria lymphocytes from graft specimens. Bulk TCR-beta sequencing was performed on serial intestinal graft biopsy specimens collected as late as 600 days after transplant. From V the trimming removes 7 bases and from J it removes 0 bases, while the gene matches leave 5 bases of the junction unaccounted for. There are 16 amino acids in the CDR3, from cysteine to phenylalanine inclusive. The sequence is cut down to CDR3 DNA, 48 bases in frame from base 1. The germline V gene provides CDR1 SNHLY and CDR2 FYNNEI. The library was generated by the immunoSEQ multiplex PCR assay. Adaptive Biotechnologies carried out high-throughput TCR-beta CDR3 sequencing of genomic DNA for most patients. The authors' pipeline ran thus. TCR sequencing data for some 17 patients were retrieved from Adaptive's ImmunoSEQ software; a few other patients were processed with MiXCR and VDJtools. CDR3 nucleotide sequences shared between donor and recipient were removed because their origin could not be assigned. At least 2-fold expansion over unstimulated cells and a minimum CFSE-low frequency of 0.002% (template counts) or 0.001% (read counts) were required for clones to be classified as alloreactive. Clones were considered mappable if detected in sequenced pre-transplant spleen, lymph node, or MLR CFSE-low populations of the donor or recipient. The cumulative frequency of alloreactive clones was calculated as a percentage of all sequences, weighted by copy number. TCRdb retrieved this table from immuneACCESS and kept in-frame rearrangements only. Not all clones are present; in checked studies, unresolved V genes account for under half, and no reason is known for the remainder. The V and J calls and clone size are taken from that table; D and trimming were inferred from the DNA. This sample lists thousands of clones; around 74% were detected once. The leading ten clones occupy roughly 29% of the sample.

The clonotype comes from a human patient who received an intestinal transplant, so some T cells may come from the graft donor. The sequenced sample was ileum tissue, obtained roughly 490 days after intestinal transplant. The V and J genes are TRBV2 and TRBJ2-6; the junction holds 8 bases that match TRBD1. The CDR3 has the sequence CASTGQGSSGANVLTF. The DNA sequence is as follows: TGTGCCAGCACAGGACAGGGCAGCTCTGGGGCCAACGTCCTGACTTTC.